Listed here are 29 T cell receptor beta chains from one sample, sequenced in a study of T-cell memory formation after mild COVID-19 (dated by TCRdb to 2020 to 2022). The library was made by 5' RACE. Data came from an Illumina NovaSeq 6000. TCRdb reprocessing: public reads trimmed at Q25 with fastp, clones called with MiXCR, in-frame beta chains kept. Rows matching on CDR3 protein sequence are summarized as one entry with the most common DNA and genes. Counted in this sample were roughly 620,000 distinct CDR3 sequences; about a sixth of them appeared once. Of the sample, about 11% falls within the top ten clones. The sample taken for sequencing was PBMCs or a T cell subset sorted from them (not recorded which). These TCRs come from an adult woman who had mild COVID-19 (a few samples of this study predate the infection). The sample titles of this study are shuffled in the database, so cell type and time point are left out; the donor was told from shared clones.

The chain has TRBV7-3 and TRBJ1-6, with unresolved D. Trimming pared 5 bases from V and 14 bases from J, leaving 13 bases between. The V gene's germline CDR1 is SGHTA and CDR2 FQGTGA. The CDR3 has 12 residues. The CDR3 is CASSPANPTLHF. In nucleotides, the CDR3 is TGTGCCAGCAGCCCGGCGAACCCTACCCTCCACTTT.

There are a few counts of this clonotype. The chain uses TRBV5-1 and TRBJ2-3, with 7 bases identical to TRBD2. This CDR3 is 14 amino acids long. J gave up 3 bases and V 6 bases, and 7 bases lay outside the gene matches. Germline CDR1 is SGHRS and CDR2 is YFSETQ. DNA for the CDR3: TGCGCCAGCAACGTGGGGGGGTTTACAGATACGCAGTATTTT. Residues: CASNVGGFTDTQYF.

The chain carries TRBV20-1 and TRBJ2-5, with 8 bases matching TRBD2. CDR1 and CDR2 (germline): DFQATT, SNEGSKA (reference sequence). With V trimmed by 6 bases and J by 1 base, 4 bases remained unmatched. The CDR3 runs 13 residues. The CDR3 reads CSAELAVQETQYF. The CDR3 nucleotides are TGCAGTGCAGAACTAGCGGTCCAAGAGACCCAGTACTTC.

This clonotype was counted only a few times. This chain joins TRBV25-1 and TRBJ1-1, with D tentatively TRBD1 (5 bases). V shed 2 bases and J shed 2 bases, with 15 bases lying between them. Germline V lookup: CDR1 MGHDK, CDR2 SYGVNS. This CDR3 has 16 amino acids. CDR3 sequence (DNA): TGTGCCAGCAGTGAAGGGGGAACGGGTTTAAACACTGAAGCTTTCTTT. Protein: CASSEGGTGLNTEAFF.

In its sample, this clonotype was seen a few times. CDR3 nucleotide sequence: TGTGCCAGCAGCCCAGGGGGACAGGGCGGATTCTACGAGCAGTACTTC. Translation: CASSPGGQGGFYEQYF. The rearrangement joins TRBV7-3 to TRBJ2-7; 9 nucleotides align to TRBD1. The CDR3 extends over 16 amino acids. The V gene's germline CDR1 is SGHTA and CDR2 FQGTGA. V shed 5 bases and J 3 bases; nucleotides not matched to a gene: 11.

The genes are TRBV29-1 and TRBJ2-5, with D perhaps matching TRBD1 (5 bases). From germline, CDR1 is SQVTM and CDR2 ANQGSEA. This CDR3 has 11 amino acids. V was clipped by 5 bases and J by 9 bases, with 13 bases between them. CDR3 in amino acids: CSVRTGQAQYF. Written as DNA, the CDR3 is TGCAGCGTTCGAACAGGTCAGGCCCAGTACTTC.

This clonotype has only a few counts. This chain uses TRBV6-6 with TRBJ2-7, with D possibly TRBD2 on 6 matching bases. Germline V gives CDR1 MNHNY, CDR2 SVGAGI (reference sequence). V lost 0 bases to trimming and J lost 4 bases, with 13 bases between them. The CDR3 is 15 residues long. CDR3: CASSYSREKTYEQYF. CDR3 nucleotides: TGTGCCAGCAGTTACTCACGGGAGAAGACATACGAGCAGTACTTC.

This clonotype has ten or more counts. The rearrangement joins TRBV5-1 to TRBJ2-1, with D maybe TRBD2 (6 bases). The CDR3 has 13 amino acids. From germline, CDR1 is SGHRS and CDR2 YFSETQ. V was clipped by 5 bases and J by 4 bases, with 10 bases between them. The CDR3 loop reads CASRSSAYNEQFF. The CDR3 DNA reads TGCGCCAGCAGGTCTAGCGCTTACAATGAGCAGTTCTTC. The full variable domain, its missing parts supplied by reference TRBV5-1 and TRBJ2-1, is KAGVTQTPRYLIKTRGQQVTLSCSPISGHRSVSWYQQTPGQGLQFLFEYFSETQRNKGNFPGRFSGRQFSNSRSEMNVSTLELGDSALYLCASRSSAYNEQFFGPGTRLTVL.

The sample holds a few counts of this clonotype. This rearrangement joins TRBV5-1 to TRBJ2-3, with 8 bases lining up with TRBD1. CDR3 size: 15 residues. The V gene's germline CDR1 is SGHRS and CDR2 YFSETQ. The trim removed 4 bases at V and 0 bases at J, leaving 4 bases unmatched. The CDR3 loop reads CASSMTGASTDTQYF. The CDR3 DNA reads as TGCGCCAGCAGCATGACAGGGGCCAGCACAGATACGCAGTATTTT.

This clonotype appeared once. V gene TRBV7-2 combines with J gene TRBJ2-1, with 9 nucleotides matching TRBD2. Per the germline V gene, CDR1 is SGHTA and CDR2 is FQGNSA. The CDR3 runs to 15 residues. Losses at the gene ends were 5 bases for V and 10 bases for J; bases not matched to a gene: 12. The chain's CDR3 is CASSVSWASGVEQFF. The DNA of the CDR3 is TGTGCCAGCAGCGTCTCCTGGGCTAGCGGGGTCGAGCAGTTCTTC.

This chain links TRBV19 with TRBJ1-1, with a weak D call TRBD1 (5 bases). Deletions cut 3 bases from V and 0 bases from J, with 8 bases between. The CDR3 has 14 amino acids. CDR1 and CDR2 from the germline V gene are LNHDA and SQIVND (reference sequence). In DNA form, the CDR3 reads TGTGCCAGTAGTATCTGGGGCGTGAACACTGAAGCTTTCTTT. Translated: CASSIWGVNTEAFF.

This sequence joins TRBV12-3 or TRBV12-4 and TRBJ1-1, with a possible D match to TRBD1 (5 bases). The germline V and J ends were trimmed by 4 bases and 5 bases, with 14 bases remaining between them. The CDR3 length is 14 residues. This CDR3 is CASSYTAWGTEAFF. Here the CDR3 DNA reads TGTGCCAGCAGTTACACCGCCTGGGGGACTGAAGCTTTCTTT.

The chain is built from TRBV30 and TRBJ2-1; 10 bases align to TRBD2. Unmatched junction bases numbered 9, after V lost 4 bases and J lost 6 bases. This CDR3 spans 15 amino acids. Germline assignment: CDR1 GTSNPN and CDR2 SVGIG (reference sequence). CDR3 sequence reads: CAWTTVGTSVNEQFF. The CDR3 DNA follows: TGTGCCTGGACCACGGTAGGGACTAGCGTCAATGAGCAGTTCTTC.

The CDR3 DNA reads TGCAGTGCATGGCGGGGTAACCAAGAGACCCAGTACTTC. Protein sequence: CSAWRGNQETQYF. This sequence joins TRBV20-1 and TRBJ2-5; D perhaps matches TRBD2 (6 bases). Germline loops: CDR1 DFQATT, CDR2 SNEGSKA (reference sequence). Trimming stripped 6 bases from V and 0 bases from J, with 11 bases between. The CDR3 has 13 amino acids.

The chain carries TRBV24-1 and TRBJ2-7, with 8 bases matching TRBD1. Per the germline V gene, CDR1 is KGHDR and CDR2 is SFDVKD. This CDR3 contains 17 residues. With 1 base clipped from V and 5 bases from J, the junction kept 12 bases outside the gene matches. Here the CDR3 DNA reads TGTGCCACCAGTGATTTAGGAAGACAGGGGACAAAACACGAGCAGTACTTC. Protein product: CATSDLGRQGTKHEQYF.

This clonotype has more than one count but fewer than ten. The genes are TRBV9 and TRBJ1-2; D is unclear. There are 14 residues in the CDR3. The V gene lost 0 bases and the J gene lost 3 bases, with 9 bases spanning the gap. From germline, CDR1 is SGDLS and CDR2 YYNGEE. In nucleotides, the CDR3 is TGTGCCAGCAGCGTAGATACGGGCCACTATGGCTACACCTTC. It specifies CASSVDTGHYGYTF. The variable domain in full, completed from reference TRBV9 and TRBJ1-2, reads DSGVTQTPKHLITATGQRVTLRCSPRSGDLSVYWYQQSLDQGLQFLIQYYNGEERAKGNILERFSAQQFPDLHSELNLSSLELGDSALYFCASSVDTGHYGYTFGSGTRLTVV.

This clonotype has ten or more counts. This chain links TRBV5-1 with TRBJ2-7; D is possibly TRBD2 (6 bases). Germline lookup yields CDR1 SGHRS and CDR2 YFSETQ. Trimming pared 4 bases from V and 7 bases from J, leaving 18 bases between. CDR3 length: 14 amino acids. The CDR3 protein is CASSGGTGFLEQYF. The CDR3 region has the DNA TGCGCCAGCAGCGGCGGGACGGGATTCTTGGAGCAGTACTTC.

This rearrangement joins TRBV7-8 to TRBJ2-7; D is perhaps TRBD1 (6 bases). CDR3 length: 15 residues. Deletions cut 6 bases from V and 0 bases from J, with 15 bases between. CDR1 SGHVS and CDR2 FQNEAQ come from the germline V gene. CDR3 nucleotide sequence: TGTGCCAGCAGGCACGACAGGTGGAGCTCCTACGAGCAGTACTTC. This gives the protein CASRHDRWSSYEQYF.

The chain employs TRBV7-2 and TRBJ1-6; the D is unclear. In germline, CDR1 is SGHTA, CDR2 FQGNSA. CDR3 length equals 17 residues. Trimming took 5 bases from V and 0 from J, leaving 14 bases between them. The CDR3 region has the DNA TGTGCCAGCAGCCCGGACTTTAGGAGCTCCTATAATTCACCCCTCCACTTT. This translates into CASSPDFRSSYNSPLHF.

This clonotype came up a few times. The CDR3 bases are TGCGCCAGCAGCTTGGTTTCCGGGACAGGGAACAATGAGCAGTTCTTC. Encoded protein: CASSLVSGTGNNEQFF. The chain has TRBV5-1 and TRBJ2-1, with 9 bases that match TRBD1. Germline V gives CDR1 SGHRS, CDR2 YFSETQ. The CDR3 spans 16 residues. With 0 bases clipped from V and 5 bases from J, the junction kept 6 bases outside the gene matches.

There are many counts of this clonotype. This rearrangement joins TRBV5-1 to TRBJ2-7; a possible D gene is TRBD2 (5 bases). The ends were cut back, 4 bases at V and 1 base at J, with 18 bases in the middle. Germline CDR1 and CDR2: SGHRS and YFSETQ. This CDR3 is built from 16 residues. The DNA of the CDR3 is TGCGCCAGCAGCCCTGCTGGACTCAAAGGGTCCTACGAGCAGTACTTC. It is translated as CASSPAGLKGSYEQYF.

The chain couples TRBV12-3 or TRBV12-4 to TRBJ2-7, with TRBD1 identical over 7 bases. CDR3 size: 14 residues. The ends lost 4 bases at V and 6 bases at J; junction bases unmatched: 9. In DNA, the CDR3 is TGTGCCAGCAGTTGGACAGGCCTTTCGGGCGAGCAGTACTTC. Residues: CASSWTGLSGEQYF.

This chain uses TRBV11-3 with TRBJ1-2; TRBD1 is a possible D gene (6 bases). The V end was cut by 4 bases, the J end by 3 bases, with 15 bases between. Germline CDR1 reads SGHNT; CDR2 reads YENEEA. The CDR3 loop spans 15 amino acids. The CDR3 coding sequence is TGTGCCAGCAGCTCGGGGGGGCAGACTGACTATGGCTACACCTTC. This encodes CASSSGGQTDYGYTF.

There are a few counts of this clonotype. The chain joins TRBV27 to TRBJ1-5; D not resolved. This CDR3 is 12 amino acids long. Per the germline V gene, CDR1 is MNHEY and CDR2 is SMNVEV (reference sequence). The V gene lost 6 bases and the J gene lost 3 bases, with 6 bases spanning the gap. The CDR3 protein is CASRGPNQPQHF. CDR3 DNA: TGTGCCAGCAGAGGGCCCAATCAGCCCCAGCATTTT.

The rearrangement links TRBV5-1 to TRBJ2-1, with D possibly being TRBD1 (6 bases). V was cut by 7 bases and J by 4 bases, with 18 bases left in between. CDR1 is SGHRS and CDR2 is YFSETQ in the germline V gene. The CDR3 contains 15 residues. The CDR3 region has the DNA TGCGCCAGCCGCCCACTAGGGACACTTTACAATGAGCAGTTCTTC. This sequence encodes CASRPLGTLYNEQFF.

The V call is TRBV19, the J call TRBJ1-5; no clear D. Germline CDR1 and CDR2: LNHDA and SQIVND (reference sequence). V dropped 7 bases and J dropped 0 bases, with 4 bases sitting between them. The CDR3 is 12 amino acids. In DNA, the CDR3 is TGTGCCAGTACAAGTAGCAATCAGCCCCAGCATTTT. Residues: CASTSSNQPQHF.

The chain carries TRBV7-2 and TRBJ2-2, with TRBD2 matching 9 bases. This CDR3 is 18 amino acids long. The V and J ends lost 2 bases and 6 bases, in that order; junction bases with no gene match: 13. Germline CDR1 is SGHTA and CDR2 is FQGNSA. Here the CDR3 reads CASSLQNLAGGPPGELFF. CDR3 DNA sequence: TGTGCCAGCAGCTTACAAAATTTGGCGGGAGGGCCCCCCGGGGAGCTGTTTTTT.

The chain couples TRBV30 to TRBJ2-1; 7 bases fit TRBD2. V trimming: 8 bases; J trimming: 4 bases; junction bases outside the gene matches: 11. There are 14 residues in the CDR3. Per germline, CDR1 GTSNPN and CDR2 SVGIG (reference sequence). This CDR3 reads CAGWGGAMYNEQFF. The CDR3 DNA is TGTGCCGGTTGGGGGGGAGCGATGTACAATGAGCAGTTCTTC.

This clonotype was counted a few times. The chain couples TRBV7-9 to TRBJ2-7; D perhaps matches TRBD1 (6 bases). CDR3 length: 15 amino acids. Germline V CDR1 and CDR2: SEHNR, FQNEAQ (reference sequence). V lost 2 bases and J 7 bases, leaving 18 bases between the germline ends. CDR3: CASSLITGPFEEQYF. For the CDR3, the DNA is TGTGCCAGCAGCTTAATCACAGGGCCCTTTGAGGAGCAGTACTTC.